These 25 T cell receptor beta chains originate from one sample sequenced in a study of blood T cell repertoires in COVID-19. The table came from immunoSEQ multiplex PCR; TCRdb's copy has only in-frame clones and leaves some out. Among 210,000 or so clones listed, around 90% were seen once. The sequencing sample was made of peripheral blood. These receptors were taken from a middle-aged man with acute or convalescent COVID-19.

The chain has TRBV27 and TRBJ1-2, with 10 bases matching TRBD1. V dropped 6 bases and J dropped 5; count of bases not matched to a gene: 9. CDR1 is MNHEY and CDR2 is SMNVEV in the germline V gene (reference sequence). The CDR3 loop spans 15 amino acids. The chain's CDR3 is CASSQGQGVGYGYTF. The CDR3 region has the DNA TGTGCCAGCAGCCAAGGACAGGGGGTGGGTTATGGCTACACCTTC.

The chain employs TRBV5-6 and TRBJ2-5; TRBD1 matches 7 bases. The CDR3 has 15 amino acids. Germline V gene data show CDR1 as SGHDT and CDR2 as YYEEEE. V shed 3 bases, J shed 3 bases, and the junction held 8 bases outside the gene matches. This CDR3 is CASSSGTALKETQYF. For the CDR3, the DNA is TGTGCCAGCAGCTCCGGGACAGCCCTAAAAGAGACCCAGTACTTC.

CDR3 protein: CASSQEGLAGGEAYNEQFF. DNA for the CDR3: TGTGCCAGCAGCCAAGAGGGACTAGCGGGGGGGGAAGCCTACAATGAGCAGTTCTTC. V gene TRBV3-1 (or the pseudogene TRBV3-2) combines with J gene TRBJ2-1, with 16 bases that match TRBD2. Per the germline V gene, CDR1 is LGHDT and CDR2 is YNNKEL (reference sequence). J gave up 2 bases and V 0 bases, and 4 bases lay outside the gene matches. The CDR3 has 19 amino acids.

The rearrangement uses TRBV4-2 and TRBJ1-5; unclear D gene. The CDR3 extends over 15 amino acids. CDR1 is LGHNA, CDR2 YNFKEQ, per germline. V was cut by 6 bases and J by 2 bases, with 14 bases left in between. The CDR3 loop reads CASSPAATGNQPQHF. CDR3 coding DNA: TGTGCCAGCAGTCCGGCGGCAACGGGCAATCAGCCCCAGCATTTT.

This clone was seen only a few times. The chain is built from TRBV2 and TRBJ1-1; D unclear. CDR1 and CDR2 (germline): SNHLY, FYNNEI. V lost 4 bases, J lost 2 bases, and 17 bases lay in between. This CDR3 is built from 16 residues. The CDR3 DNA reads as TGTGCCAGCAGTGGGACTTATAAACAGCCTAACACTGAAGCTTTCTTT. Its protein product is CASSGTYKQPNTEAFF. Supplemented by reference TRBV2 and TRBJ1-1, the full variable domain reads EPEVTQTPSHQVTQMGQEVILRCVPISNHLYFYWYRQILGQKVEFLVSFYNNEISEKSEIFDDQFSVERPDGSNFTLKIRSTKLEDSAMYFCASSGTYKQPNTEAFFGQGTRLTVV.

This clone was counted a single time. The chain has TRBV4-3 and TRBJ2-2; 9 bases are a match to TRBD1. CDR3 length: 16 residues. CDR1 is LGHNA, CDR2 YSLEER, per germline. V was pared by 1 base and J by 5 bases, with 5 bases of the junction left unmatched. The CDR3 DNA follows: TGCGCCAGCAGCCAAGGACAGGGGGTATTAACCGGGGAGCTGTTTTTT. Amino acids: CASSQGQGVLTGELFF.

The rearrangement links TRBV12-5 to TRBJ2-5; TRBD2 matches 8 bases. This CDR3 region has 15 residues. Trimming removed 1 base from V and 5 bases from J; junction bases left unmatched: 6. In germline, CDR1 is LGHNT, CDR2 FRNRAP. The CDR3 DNA follows: TGTGCTAGTGGTTTGGACGCGGGGGGCTGGGAGACCCAGTACTTC. Translated, it gives CASGLDAGGWETQYF.

The rearrangement uses TRBV5-4 and TRBJ2-5; 9 bases match TRBD2. The germline V gene has CDR1 SGHNT and CDR2 YYREEE (reference sequence). The CDR3 is made up of 16 amino acids. V lost 0 bases and J lost 1; bases outside the gene matches: 4. The CDR3 is CASSLGSGGLQETQYF. CDR3 nucleotide sequence: TGTGCCAGCAGCTTGGGAAGCGGGGGGCTCCAAGAGACCCAGTACTTC.

The chain carries TRBV25-1 and TRBJ1-2; no clear D. This CDR3 has 12 residues. V dropped 1 base and J dropped 6 bases, with 6 bases sitting between them. The germline gives CDR1 MGHDK, CDR2 SYGVNS. This CDR3 is CASSEWPNGYTF. The CDR3 coding sequence is TGTGCCAGCAGTGAATGGCCGAATGGCTACACCTTC.

This clone has just one count. This sequence joins TRBV27 and TRBJ2-1, with 7 bases aligning to TRBD1. This CDR3 has 14 amino acids. V lost 3 bases to trimming and J lost 5 bases; unmatched junction nucleotides: 4. Germline V gives CDR1 MNHEY, CDR2 SMNVEV (reference sequence). The CDR3 sequence is CASSFWQGDNEQFF. The CDR3 bases are TGTGCCAGCAGTTTTTGGCAGGGGGACAATGAGCAGTTCTTC.

This chain connects TRBV9 to TRBJ2-5; 13 positions match TRBD2. The CDR3 runs 16 residues. Trimming removed 2 bases from V and 5 bases from J; junction bases left unmatched: 6. CDR1 and CDR2 (germline): SGDLS, YYNGEE. This CDR3 reads CASSVFTSGGAETQYF. For the CDR3, the DNA is TGTGCCAGCAGCGTTTTCACTAGCGGGGGGGCGGAGACCCAGTACTTC. The full variable domain, rest sourced from reference TRBV9 and TRBJ2-5, is DSGVTQTPKHLITATGQRVTLRCSPRSGDLSVYWYQQSLDQGLQFLIQYYNGEERAKGNILERFSAQQFPDLHSELNLSSLELGDSALYFCASSVFTSGGAETQYFGPGTRLLVL.

The chain carries TRBV6-5 and TRBJ1-3, with no clear D. Germline CDR1 is MNHEY and CDR2 is SVGAGI. Deletions cut 5 bases from V and 1 base from J, with 6 bases between. The CDR3 consists of 13 residues. CDR3 coding DNA: TGTGCCAGCAGTAGCGCTTCTGGAAACACCATATATTTT. It specifies CASSSASGNTIYF.

V gene TRBV5-1 combines with J gene TRBJ2-1; possible D gene TRBD1, 5 bases. Germline CDR1 is SGHRS and CDR2 is YFSETQ. The CDR3 is made up of 15 amino acids. The V gene lost 4 bases and the J gene lost 9 bases, with 20 bases spanning the gap. The CDR3 sequence is CASSMTVTLKGEQFF. The CDR3 coding sequence is TGCGCCAGCAGCATGACAGTTACCCTAAAGGGTGAGCAGTTCTTC.

This clone came up a few times. The chain couples TRBV12-3 or TRBV12-4 to TRBJ2-2, with D maybe TRBD2 (6 bases). Trimming cost V 4 bases and J 6 bases, with 9 bases left between them. The CDR3 runs 13 residues. CDR3 loop: CASSSGVAGELFF. The CDR3 nucleotides read TGTGCCAGCAGTTCGGGGGTCGCCGGGGAGCTGTTTTTT.

This clone was recorded once. CDR3 nucleotide sequence: TGTGCCATCAGTGAGGGGACAGGTGCCGTCCAAGAGACCCAGTACTTC. Translating gives CAISEGTGAVQETQYF. The chain joins TRBV10-3 to TRBJ2-5; 8 bases fit TRBD1. The CDR3 length is 16 residues. Trimming at V came to 2 bases and at J to 1 base, leaving 6 bases not matched to a gene. Germline assignment: CDR1 ENHRY and CDR2 SYGVKD.

The rearrangement joins TRBV7-2 to TRBJ2-1; 9 nucleotides align to TRBD1. The germline gives CDR1 SGHTA, CDR2 FQGNSA. This CDR3 is built from 13 residues. V gave up 3 bases and J gave up 9 bases; unmatched junction bases: 3. Here the CDR3 reads CASSLDRGGEQFF. The CDR3 nucleotides are TGTGCCAGCAGCTTGGACAGGGGTGGTGAGCAGTTCTTC. The full variable domain, completed using reference TRBV7-2 and TRBJ2-1, is GAGVSQSPSNKVTEKGKDVELRCDPISGHTALYWYRQSLGQGLEFLIYFQGNSAPDKSGLPSDRFSAERTGGSVSTLTIQRTQQEDSAVYLCASSLDRGGEQFFGPGTRLTVL.

The J gene is TRBJ2-1, the V gene TRBV6-5; a possible D gene is TRBD1 (6 bases). This CDR3 has 14 residues. The germline V gene has CDR1 MNHEY and CDR2 SVGAGI. V was cut by 1 base and J by 7 bases, with 11 bases left in between. CDR3 bases: TGTGCCAGCAGTTACTTCTACCAGGGGAATGAGCAGTTCTTC. Encoded protein: CASSYFYQGNEQFF.

The chain recombines TRBV11-3 with TRBJ1-1; the D is unclear. Germline CDR1 and CDR2: SGHNT and YENEEA. Between the trimmed V and J ends, which lost 6 bases and 5 bases, there was a span of 13 bases. The CDR3 has 13 amino acids. The CDR3 reads CASSISTGTEAFF. The CDR3 DNA follows: TGTGCCAGCAGTATTTCCACGGGGACTGAAGCTTTCTTT.

This clone was recorded once. The chain couples TRBV27 to TRBJ2-1, with 14 bases aligning to TRBD2. V trimming: 5 bases; J trimming: 3 bases; junction bases outside the gene matches: 18. Germline V gene data show CDR1 as MNHEY and CDR2 as SMNVEV (reference sequence). This CDR3 is built from 21 residues. The CDR3 sequence: CASSRFSSGTSGGTDYNEQFF. For the CDR3, the DNA is TGTGCCAGCAGTCGCTTCTCTTCCGGGACTAGCGGGGGAACGGACTACAATGAGCAGTTCTTC.

This clone was recorded only once. This rearrangement joins TRBV11-2 to TRBJ1-1; no clear D. Germline V lookup: CDR1 SGHAT, CDR2 FQNNGV. V shed 8 bases and J shed 4 bases, with 14 bases lying between them. The CDR3 length is 13 residues. The CDR3 region has the DNA TGTGCCAGCGGGAGTTCCTCTATCACTGAAGCTTTCTTT. Encoded protein: CASGSSSITEAFF. Together with reference TRBV11-2 and TRBJ1-1, the CDR3 gives the full variable domain: EAGVAQSPRYKIIEKRQSVAFWCNPISGHATLYWYQQILGQGPKLLIQFQNNGVVDDSQLPKDRFSAERLKGVDSTLKIQPAKLEDSAVYLCASGSSSITEAFFGQGTRLTVV.

The chain uses TRBV30 and TRBJ1-3; D is undetermined. The CDR3 is 12 amino acids. Germline CDR1 is GTSNPN and CDR2 is SVGIG (reference sequence). The ends were cut back, 1 base at V and 5 bases at J, with 6 bases in the middle. Here the CDR3 DNA reads TGTGCCTGGAGTGACCTAAGAAACACCATATATTTT. It codes for CAWSDLRNTIYF.

This chain links TRBV29-1 with TRBJ1-4, with D maybe TRBD1 (5 bases). This CDR3 spans 13 amino acids. In germline, CDR1 is SQVTM, CDR2 ANQGSEA. V gave up 6 bases and J gave up 8 bases, with 16 bases separating them. The CDR3 coding sequence is TGCAGCGTCCGCGGGGGAGAAGGGGAAAAACTGTTTTTT. This codes for CSVRGGEGEKLFF.

The gene calls are TRBV3-1 (or the pseudogene TRBV3-2) and TRBJ2-1, with D perhaps TRBD2 (6 bases). Germline V lookup: CDR1 LGHDT, CDR2 YNNKEL (reference sequence). This CDR3 is 17 amino acids long. V was pared by 3 bases and J by 5 bases, with 20 bases between. The chain's CDR3 is CASSHVGRAGGDNEQFF. The CDR3 DNA follows: TGTGCCAGCAGCCACGTTGGCAGGGCGGGCGGGGACAATGAGCAGTTCTTC.

This chain connects TRBV4-3 to TRBJ1-2; D gene unclear. The CDR3 covers 15 residues. In germline, CDR1 is LGHNA, CDR2 YSLEER. Trimming removed 1 base at V and 0 bases at J, with 9 bases between. The CDR3 sequence: CASSQVASSNYGYTF. The CDR3 DNA is TGCGCCAGCAGCCAAGTTGCTAGTTCTAACTATGGCTACACCTTC.

The V call is TRBV29-1, the J call TRBJ2-7; the match to TRBD1 covers 8 bases. Trimming took 2 bases from V and 6 from J; bases not matched to a gene: 9. CDR3 size: 14 residues. The germline V gene has CDR1 SQVTM and CDR2 ANQGSEA. CDR3 loop: CSVELGTGAGEQYF. Written as DNA, the CDR3 is TGCAGCGTTGAACTAGGGACAGGTGCCGGCGAGCAGTACTTC.